One sample yielded the 26 T cell receptor beta chains listed below, sequenced in a study of T cells in Graves' hyperthyroidism and ophthalmopathy. Template material for amplifying TCR beta CDR3 regions consisted of RNA transcripts. A first-round RT-PCR of the TCR CDR3 used the HTBI primer set. TCRdb re-called the multiplex PCR reads with MiXCR, one entry per CDR3 protein. The sample includes a few hundred thousand distinct CDR3 sequences, approximately 14% of them seen just once. Material: blood. The source is a woman aged 25-40 years with Graves' hyperthyroidism.

As concerns this clonotype: A much more abundant neighbour one base away suggests this may be a read error. The chain uses TRBV2 and TRBJ2-7; D is uncertain. The CDR3 contains 13 residues. The germline V gene has CDR1 SNHLY and CDR2 FYNNEI. CDR3 in amino acids: CATSADNSYEQYF. The CDR3 region has the DNA TGTGCCACCAGTGCAGACAATTCCTACGAGCAGTACTTC.

This clonotype was found many times. The genes are TRBV20-1 and TRBJ1-1, with D uncertain. V was shortened by 2 bases and J by 1 base, with 11 bases between the two germline ends. The germline CDR1 and CDR2 sequences are DFQATT and SNEGSKA (reference sequence). The CDR3 consists of 14 residues. The CDR3 is CSARIGTQNTEAFF. CDR3 coding DNA: TGCAGTGCTAGAATCGGAACCCAGAACACTGAAGCTTTCTTT.

This chain uses TRBV10-1 with TRBJ2-7, with 8 bases that match TRBD2. The CDR3 runs 15 residues. V shed 4 bases and J 7 bases; nucleotides not matched to a gene: 12. Germline CDR1 WNHNN, CDR2 SYGVQD (reference sequence). The CDR3 DNA is TGCGCCAGCAGTGGGGTCGGCGGGAGGCAAGGAGAGCAGTACTTC. Translating gives CASSGVGGRQGEQYF.

This clonotype came up many times. This chain joins TRBV20-1 and TRBJ2-1; 9 positions agree with TRBD2. Germline values: CDR1 DFQATT, CDR2 SNEGSKA (reference sequence). The trim removed 3 bases at V and 5 bases at J, leaving 2 bases unmatched. This CDR3 has 13 residues. The CDR3 DNA reads as TGCAGTGCTAGGGGACTAGCTGACAATGAGCAGTTCTTC. This encodes CSARGLADNEQFF.

On this clonotype itself: This clone may be a read error of a much larger clone one base away. The chain recombines TRBV27 with TRBJ1-5; 7 bases agree with TRBD1. Germline CDR1 reads MNHEY; CDR2 reads SMNVEV (reference sequence). With 8 bases clipped from V and 6 bases from J, the junction kept 13 bases outside the gene matches. This CDR3 spans 15 amino acids. The CDR3 region has the DNA TGTGCCAGCGTAAACAGGGGAGAGGGTGGTCAGCCCCAGCATTTT. It encodes CASVNRGEGGQPQHF.

This clonotype was detected many times. This chain uses TRBV6-1 with TRBJ2-7; TRBD1 or TRBD2 may be the D gene (5 bases each). Germline assignment: CDR1 MNHNS and CDR2 SASEGT. This CDR3 has 15 amino acids. The V gene lost 7 bases and the J gene lost 6 bases, with 22 bases spanning the gap. In nucleotides, the CDR3 is TGTGCCAGCACCCCCCGGGACGAAATAAGGAGCGAGCAGTACTTC. Translated: CASTPRDEIRSEQYF.

Many counts were recorded for this clonotype. This chain connects TRBV7-2 to TRBJ1-5, with D possibly being TRBD1 (5 bases). This CDR3 contains 13 residues. Germline V gives CDR1 SGHTA, CDR2 FQGNSA. The germline V and J ends were trimmed by 5 bases and 6 bases, with 11 bases remaining between them. DNA for the CDR3: TGTGCCAGCAGCACGGGGGTCATTCAGCCCCAGCATTTT. This encodes CASSTGVIQPQHF.

This clonotype was detected ten times or more. This chain joins TRBV11-1 and TRBJ2-7, with D perhaps TRBD1 (6 bases). The CDR3 consists of 14 residues. Deletions cut 4 bases from V and 3 bases from J, with 13 bases between. The V gene's germline CDR1 is SGHAT and CDR2 FQDESV (reference sequence). CDR3 coding DNA: TGTGCCAGCAGCTCCCGGGACAAGCTCTACGAGCAGTACTTC. As protein: CASSSRDKLYEQYF.

This sequence joins TRBV18 and TRBJ1-2; possible D gene TRBD1, 6 bases. V shed 4 bases and J shed 4 bases, with 13 bases lying between them. CDR1 is KGHSH, CDR2 LQKENI, per germline. This CDR3 region has 14 residues. The CDR3 region has the DNA TGTGCCAGCTCACAACAGGGAGCGGGCTATGGCTACACCTTC. Translation gives CASSQQGAGYGYTF.

This chain uses TRBV4-1 with TRBJ1-1; possibly TRBD1 for D (5 bases). Trimming shortened V by 2 bases and J by 3 bases, and 10 bases separated the two germline ends. Per the germline V gene, CDR1 is MGHRA and CDR2 is YSYEKL. This CDR3 is 14 amino acids long. CDR3 residues: CASSQLTGDTEAFF. DNA of the CDR3: TGCGCCAGCAGCCAATTAACAGGTGACACTGAAGCTTTCTTT.

The chain employs TRBV6-2 or TRBV6-3 and TRBJ2-3; perhaps TRBD1 as D (5 bases). Trimming pared 6 bases from V and 0 bases from J, leaving 16 bases between. CDR3 length: 16 residues. Germline lookup yields CDR1 MNHEY and CDR2 SVGEGT. The CDR3 coding sequence is TGTGCCAGCAGAAACCCAGGGCCCCCTAGCACAGATACGCAGTATTTT. It yields the protein CASRNPGPPSTDTQYF.

This clonotype showed up many times. The genes are TRBV11-3 and TRBJ2-2, with a weak D call TRBD2 (6 bases). V was clipped by 5 bases and J by 1 base, with 14 bases between them. CDR3 length equals 16 residues. Germline lookup yields CDR1 SGHNT and CDR2 YENEEA. The CDR3 loop reads CASSLRTGLNTGELFF. CDR3 sequence (DNA): TGTGCCAGCAGCCTACGGACGGGACTGAACACCGGGGAGCTGTTTTTT.

The rearrangement links TRBV29-1 to TRBJ1-2; 9 nucleotides agree with TRBD1. This CDR3 contains 13 residues. Trimming took 0 bases from V and 5 from J; bases not matched to a gene: 1. From germline, CDR1 is SQVTM and CDR2 ANQGSEA. The DNA for the CDR3 is TGCAGCGTTGAAGAGGACAGGGGTTATGGCTACACCTTC. Amino acids: CSVEEDRGYGYTF.

In this sample, this clonotype turned up many times. The rearrangement joins TRBV6-1 to TRBJ2-3; 8 bases are shared with TRBD1. Looked up from germline, CDR1 is MNHNS and CDR2 is SASEGT. The ends lost 6 bases at V and 2 bases at J; junction bases unmatched: 10. CDR3 length equals 16 residues. CDR3: CASSLGQGAYTDTQYF. The CDR3, as DNA: TGTGCCAGCAGCTTAGGTCAGGGGGCCTACACAGATACGCAGTATTTT.

This clonotype was seen at least ten times. V and J are TRBV9 and TRBJ2-7; D is possibly TRBD2 (6 bases). Germline V gene data show CDR1 as SGDLS and CDR2 as YYNGEE. The CDR3 runs 16 residues. Trimming took 0 bases from V and 6 from J, leaving 19 bases between them. The CDR3 coding sequence is TGTGCCAGCAGCGTAGGGGTTAGCGGAGGGGTCGGCGAGCAGTACTTC. This encodes CASSVGVSGGVGEQYF.

V is TRBV19 and J is TRBJ2-6, with D unclear. Trimming left V 9 bases short and J 0 bases short, with 12 bases between. Germline loops: CDR1 LNHDA, CDR2 SQIVND (reference sequence). CDR3 length equals 15 residues. The CDR3 loop reads CASSPGVSGANVLTF. The CDR3, as DNA: TGTGCCAGCAGTCCTGGCGTCTCTGGGGCCAACGTCCTGACTTTC.

Details on this clonotype: This may stem from a read error, because a much larger clone lies one nucleotide away. The V and J genes are TRBV10-1 and TRBJ1-1, with 8 bases matching TRBD1. The germline gives CDR1 WNHNN, CDR2 SYGVQD (reference sequence). This CDR3 contains 13 residues. CDR3 amino acids: CVSSPGGVTEAFF. Written as DNA, the CDR3 is TGCGTCAGCAGCCCAGGGGGCGTCACTGAAGCTTTCTTT.

This clonotype was counted at least ten times. The gene calls are TRBV12-3 or TRBV12-4 and TRBJ2-7, with D unclear. With 4 bases removed from V and 4 bases from J, the gap between germline ends came to 8 bases. This CDR3 contains 12 residues. Here the CDR3 reads CASSSFGYEQYF. Written as DNA, the CDR3 is TGTGCCAGCAGTTCGTTCGGATACGAGCAGTACTTC.

Notes on this clonotype: A much larger clone differs by one base, so this may be a read error. This chain links TRBV7-6 with TRBJ2-2, with D perhaps TRBD2 (6 bases). V was cut by 4 bases and J by 9 bases, with 24 bases left in between. In germline, CDR1 is SGHVS, CDR2 FNYEAQ. The CDR3 is 17 amino acids. The DNA for the CDR3 is TGTGCCAGCAGCTCCCGCAGACTGGAAGGGAGGCCCAGGGAGCTGTTTTTT. It codes for CASSSRRLEGRPRELFF.

This clonotype was counted at least ten times. The genes are TRBV18 and TRBJ2-5, with TRBD1 matching over 9 bases. The J segment lost 5 bases and the V segment lost 3 bases, leaving 4 bases of the junction unmatched. CDR3 length: 14 residues. Germline V gene lookup returns CDR1 KGHSH and CDR2 LQKENI. This chain's CDR3 is CASSPGGTGETQYF. The CDR3, as DNA: TGTGCCAGCTCACCTGGCGGGACAGGGGAGACCCAGTACTTC.

Concerning this clonotype: Given a much more abundant clone one base away, this may be a read error. The J gene is TRBJ1-2, the V gene TRBV15; no clear D. The V gene's germline CDR1 is LNHNV and CDR2 YYDKDF (reference sequence). The CDR3 is made up of 13 amino acids. Trimming took 0 bases from V and 3 from J, leaving 5 bases between them. CDR3 DNA sequence: TGTGCCACCAGCAGAGAGGGAGACTATGGCTACACCTTC. Its protein product is CATSREGDYGYTF.

This clonotype occurred many times. This chain uses TRBV5-1 with TRBJ2-5, with 8 bases that match TRBD1. Trimming removed 4 bases from V and 2 bases from J; junction bases left unmatched: 13. From germline, CDR1 is SGHRS and CDR2 YFSETQ. This CDR3 comprises 17 residues. CDR3 loop: CASSNYRDRGYQETQYF. Here the CDR3 DNA reads TGCGCCAGCAGCAACTACCGTGACAGGGGTTATCAAGAGACCCAGTACTTC. Together with reference TRBV5-1 and TRBJ2-5, the CDR3 gives the full variable domain: KAGVTQTPRYLIKTRGQQVTLSCSPISGHRSVSWYQQTPGQGLQFLFEYFSETQRNKGNFPGRFSGRQFSNSRSEMNVSTLELGDSALYLCASSNYRDRGYQETQYFGPGTRLLVL.

This clonotype appeared a few times. This sequence joins TRBV6-1 and TRBJ1-2; weak D call: TRBD1 (6 bases). V lost 5 bases to trimming and J lost 4 bases, with 14 bases between them. CDR3 length equals 14 residues. Germline CDR1 MNHNS, CDR2 SASEGT. The CDR3 DNA is TGTGCCAGCAGTCGGTATACAGGGCCCTATGGCTACACCTTC. This gives the protein CASSRYTGPYGYTF.

This clonotype has a count of ten or more. The chain uses TRBV24-1 and TRBJ2-7; tentatively, D is TRBD1 or TRBD2 (5 bases each). Germline CDR1 KGHDR, CDR2 SFDVKD. The CDR3 has 14 amino acids. Trimming removed 5 bases from V and 6 bases from J, with 16 bases in between. This CDR3 reads CATSATGLRSEQYF. The CDR3 bases are TGTGCCACCAGTGCGACGGGGCTCCGCTCCGAGCAGTACTTC.

This clonotype was counted a few times. The J gene is TRBJ2-3, the V gene TRBV5-1; 8 bases line up with TRBD2. The CDR3 covers 18 residues. The germline V gene has CDR1 SGHRS and CDR2 YFSETQ. The V gene end was trimmed by 4 bases and the J gene end by 4 bases; junction bases not matched to a gene: 17. In nucleotides, the CDR3 is TGCGCCAGCAGCCGCTCACAGGCCCATAGCGGGAAGGCAGATACGCAGTATTTT. Translated: CASSRSQAHSGKADTQYF.

The chain employs TRBV15 and TRBJ2-7; 7 bases map to TRBD1. The CDR3 is 14 amino acids. Trimming removed 5 bases from V and 7 bases from J; junction bases left unmatched: 11. The germline gives CDR1 LNHNV, CDR2 YYDKDF (reference sequence). CDR3 residues: CATSRGGRREEQYF. The CDR3 bases are TGTGCCACCAGCCGAGGGGGCAGGAGAGAAGAGCAGTACTTC.